The entry that follows covers one T cell receptor (beta chain) sequence. Sequencing was performed with immunoSEQ multiplex PCR; in TCRdb, only in-frame clones are kept and a portion is missing. The sample shows 250,000 to 350,000 clones, 75% to 90% of them seen only once. This CDR3 comprises 14 residues. The data belong to a study of blood T cell repertoires in COVID-19. The TCR originated in a woman in her seventies with COVID-19, enrolled during active disease. The chain employs TRBV21-1 and TRBJ1-5; the tabulated D call, TRBD1, remains unverified against the DNA. TRBV21-1 has pseudogene status. Sequences were obtained from peripheral blood. The CDR3 here is CASNAQGYNQPQHF. CDR3 in DNA: TGTGCCAGCAATGCACAGGGTTACAATCAGCCCCAGCATTTT.